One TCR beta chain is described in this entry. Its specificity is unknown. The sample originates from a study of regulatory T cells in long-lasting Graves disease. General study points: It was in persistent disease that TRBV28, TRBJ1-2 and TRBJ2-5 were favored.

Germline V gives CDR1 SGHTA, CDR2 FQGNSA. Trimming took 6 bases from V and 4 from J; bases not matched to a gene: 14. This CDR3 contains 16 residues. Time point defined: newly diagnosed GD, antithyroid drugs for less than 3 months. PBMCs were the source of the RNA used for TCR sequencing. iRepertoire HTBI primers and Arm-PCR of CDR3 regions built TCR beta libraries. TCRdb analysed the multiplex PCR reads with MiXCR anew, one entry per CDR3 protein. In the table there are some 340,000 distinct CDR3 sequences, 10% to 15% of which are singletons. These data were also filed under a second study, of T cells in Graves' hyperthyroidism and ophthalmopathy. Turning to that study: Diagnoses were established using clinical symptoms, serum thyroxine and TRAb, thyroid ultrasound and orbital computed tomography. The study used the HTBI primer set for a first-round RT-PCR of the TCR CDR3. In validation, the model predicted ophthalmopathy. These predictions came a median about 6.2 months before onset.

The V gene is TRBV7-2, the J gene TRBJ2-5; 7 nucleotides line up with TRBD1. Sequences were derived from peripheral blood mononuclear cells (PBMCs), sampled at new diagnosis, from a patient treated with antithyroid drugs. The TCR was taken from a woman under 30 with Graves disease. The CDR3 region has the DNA TGTGCCAGCAGTTCACGCAAACTACAGGGGAGAGAGACCCAGTACTTC. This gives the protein CASSSRKLQGRETQYF.